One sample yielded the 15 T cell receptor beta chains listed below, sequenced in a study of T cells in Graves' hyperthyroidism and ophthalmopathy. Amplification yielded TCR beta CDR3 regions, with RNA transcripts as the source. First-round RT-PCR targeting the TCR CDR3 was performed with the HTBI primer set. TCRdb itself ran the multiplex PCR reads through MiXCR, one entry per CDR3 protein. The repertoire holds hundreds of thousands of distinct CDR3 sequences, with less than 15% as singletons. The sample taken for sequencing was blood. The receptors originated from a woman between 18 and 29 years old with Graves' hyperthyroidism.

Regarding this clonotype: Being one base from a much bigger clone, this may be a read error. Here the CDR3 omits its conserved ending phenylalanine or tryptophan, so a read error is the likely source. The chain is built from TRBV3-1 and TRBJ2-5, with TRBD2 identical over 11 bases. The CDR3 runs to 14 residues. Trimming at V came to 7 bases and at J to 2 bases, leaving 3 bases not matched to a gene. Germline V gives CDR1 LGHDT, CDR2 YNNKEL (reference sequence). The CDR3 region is CASKLAGAQETQYL. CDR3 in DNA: TGTGCCAGCAAACTAGCGGGGGCACAAGAGACCCAGTACCTC.

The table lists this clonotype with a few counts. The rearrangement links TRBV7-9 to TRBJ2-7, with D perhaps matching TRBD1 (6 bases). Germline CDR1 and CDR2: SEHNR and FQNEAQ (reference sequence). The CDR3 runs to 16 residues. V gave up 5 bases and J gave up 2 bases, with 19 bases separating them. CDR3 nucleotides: TGTGCCAGCAGCGATCCCGCCGGGACAAACACCTACGAGCAGTACTTC. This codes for CASSDPAGTNTYEQYF.

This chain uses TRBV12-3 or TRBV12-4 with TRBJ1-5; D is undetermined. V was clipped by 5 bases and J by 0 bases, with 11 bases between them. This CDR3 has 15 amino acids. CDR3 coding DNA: TGTGCCAGCAGTCCCCACATCAGTAGCAATCAGCCCCAGCATTTT. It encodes CASSPHISSNQPQHF.

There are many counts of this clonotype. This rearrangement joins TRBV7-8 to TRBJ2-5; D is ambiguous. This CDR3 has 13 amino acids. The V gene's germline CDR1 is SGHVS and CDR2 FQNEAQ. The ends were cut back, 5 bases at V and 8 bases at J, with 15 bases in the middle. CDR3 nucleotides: TGTGCCAGCAGCCCCGGGTTGGCGGTCACCCAGTACTTC. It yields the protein CASSPGLAVTQYF.

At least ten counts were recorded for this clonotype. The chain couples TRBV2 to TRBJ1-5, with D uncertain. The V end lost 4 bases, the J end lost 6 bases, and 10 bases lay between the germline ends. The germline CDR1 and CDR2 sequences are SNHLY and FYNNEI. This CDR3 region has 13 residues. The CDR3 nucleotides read TGTGCCAGCAGTGGGACGAATATTCAGCCCCAGCATTTT. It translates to CASSGTNIQPQHF. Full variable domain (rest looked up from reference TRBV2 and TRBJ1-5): EPEVTQTPSHQVTQMGQEVILRCVPISNHLYFYWYRQILGQKVEFLVSFYNNEISEKSEIFDDQFSVERPDGSNFTLKIRSTKLEDSAMYFCASSGTNIQPQHFGDGTRLSIL.

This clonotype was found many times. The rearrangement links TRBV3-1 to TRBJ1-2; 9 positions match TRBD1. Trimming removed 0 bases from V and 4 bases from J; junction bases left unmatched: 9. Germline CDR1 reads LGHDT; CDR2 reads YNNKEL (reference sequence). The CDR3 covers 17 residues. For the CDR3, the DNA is TGTGCCAGCAGCCAAGACTCGACAGGGGGGAATACCTATGGCTACACCTTC. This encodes CASSQDSTGGNTYGYTF.

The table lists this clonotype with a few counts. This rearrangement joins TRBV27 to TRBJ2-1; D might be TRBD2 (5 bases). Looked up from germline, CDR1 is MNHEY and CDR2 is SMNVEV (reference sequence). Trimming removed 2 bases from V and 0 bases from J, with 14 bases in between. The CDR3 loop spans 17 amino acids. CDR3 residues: CASSLEMGSISYNEQFF. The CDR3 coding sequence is TGTGCCAGCAGTTTAGAGATGGGGAGTATCTCCTACAATGAGCAGTTCTTC.

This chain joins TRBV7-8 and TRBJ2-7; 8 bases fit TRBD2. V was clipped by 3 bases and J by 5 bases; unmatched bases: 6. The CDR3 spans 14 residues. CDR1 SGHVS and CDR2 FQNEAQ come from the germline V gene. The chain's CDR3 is CASSFAGGSHEQYF. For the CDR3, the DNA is TGTGCCAGCAGCTTTGCGGGAGGAAGCCACGAGCAGTACTTC.

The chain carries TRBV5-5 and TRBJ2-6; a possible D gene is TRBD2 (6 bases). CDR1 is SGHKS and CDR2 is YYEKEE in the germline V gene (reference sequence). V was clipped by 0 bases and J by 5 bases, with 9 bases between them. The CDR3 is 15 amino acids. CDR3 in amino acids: CASSLAGGRANVLTF. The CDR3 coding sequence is TGTGCCAGCAGCTTGGCCGGGGGTAGGGCCAACGTCCTGACTTTC.

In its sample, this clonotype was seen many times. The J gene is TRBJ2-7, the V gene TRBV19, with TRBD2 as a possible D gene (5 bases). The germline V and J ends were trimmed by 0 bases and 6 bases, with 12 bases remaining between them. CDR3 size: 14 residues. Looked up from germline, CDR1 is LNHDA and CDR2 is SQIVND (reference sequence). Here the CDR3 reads CASSIESTSGEQYF. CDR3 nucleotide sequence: TGTGCCAGTAGTATAGAGTCGACGAGCGGCGAGCAGTACTTC.

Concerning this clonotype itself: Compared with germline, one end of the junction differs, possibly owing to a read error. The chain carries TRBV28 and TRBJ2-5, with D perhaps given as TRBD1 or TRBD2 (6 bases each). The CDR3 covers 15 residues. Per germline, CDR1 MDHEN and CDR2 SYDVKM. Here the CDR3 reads CASKYTPGAQETQHF. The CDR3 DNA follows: TGTGCCAGCAAATATACCCCGGGGGCCCAAGAGACCCAGCACTTC.

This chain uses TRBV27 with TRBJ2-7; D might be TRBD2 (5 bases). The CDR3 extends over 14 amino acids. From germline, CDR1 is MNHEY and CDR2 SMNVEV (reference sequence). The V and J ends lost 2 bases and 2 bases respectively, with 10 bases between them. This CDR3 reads CASSLARAAYEQYF. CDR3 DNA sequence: TGTGCCAGCAGTTTAGCGCGGGCGGCCTACGAGCAGTACTTC.

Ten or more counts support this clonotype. The CDR3 nucleotides are TGTGCCAGCAGCGATCCGGGCCTTAAGAGGAAGACCCAGTACTTC. It codes for CASSDPGLKRKTQYF. This chain joins TRBV2 and TRBJ2-5; D unclear. Germline V lookup: CDR1 SNHLY, CDR2 FYNNEI. CDR3 size: 15 residues. The germline V and J ends were trimmed by 6 bases and 6 bases, with 20 bases remaining between them. Based on the CDR3 plus reference TRBV2 and TRBJ2-5, the full variable domain is EPEVTQTPSHQVTQMGQEVILRCVPISNHLYFYWYRQILGQKVEFLVSFYNNEISEKSEIFDDQFSVERPDGSNFTLKIRSTKLEDSAMYFCASSDPGLKRKTQYFGPGTRLLVL.

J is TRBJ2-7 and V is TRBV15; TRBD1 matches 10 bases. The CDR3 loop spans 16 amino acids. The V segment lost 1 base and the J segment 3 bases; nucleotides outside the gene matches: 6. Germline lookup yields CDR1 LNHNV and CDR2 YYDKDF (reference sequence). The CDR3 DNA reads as TGTGCCACCAGCAGAGTCGGGACAGGGGAGATCTACGAGCAGTACTTC. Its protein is CATSRVGTGEIYEQYF.

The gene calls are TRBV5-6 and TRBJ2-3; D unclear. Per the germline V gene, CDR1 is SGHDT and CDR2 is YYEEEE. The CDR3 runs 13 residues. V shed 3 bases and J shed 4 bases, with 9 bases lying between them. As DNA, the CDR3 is TGTGCCAGCAGCTATCGAAGAGCAGATACGCAGTATTTT. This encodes CASSYRRADTQYF.